These 24 T cell receptor beta chains originate from one sample sequenced in a study of blood T cell repertoires in COVID-19. Libraries were prepared by immunoSEQ multiplex PCR; TCRdb keeps only in-frame clonotypes and omits some of them. The sample carries about 250,000 clones, 80% to 90% recorded once. Material for sequencing was peripheral blood. The source is a woman aged 70-85 years with acute or convalescent COVID-19.

V and J are TRBV6-2 or TRBV6-3 and TRBJ1-5, with TRBD1 matching over 7 bases. V was pared by 5 bases and J by 6 bases, with 19 bases of the junction left unmatched. Germline CDR1 reads MNHEY; CDR2 reads SVGEGT. The CDR3 length is 18 residues. The CDR3 sequence: CASSPTGKTGWLGQPQHF. The CDR3 DNA is TGTGCCAGCAGTCCAACGGGGAAGACAGGGTGGCTGGGTCAGCCCCAGCATTTT.

The chain joins TRBV19 to TRBJ1-2; unclear D gene. The CDR3 runs to 13 residues. Germline V CDR1 and CDR2: LNHDA, SQIVND (reference sequence). V gave up 7 bases and J gave up 8 bases, with 17 bases separating them. The CDR3 reads CASNMGRGEGYTF. CDR3 sequence (DNA): TGTGCCAGTAACATGGGCCGGGGAGAGGGCTACACCTTC.

The chain links TRBV7-2 to TRBJ1-1, with a weak D call TRBD1 (5 bases). Germline V CDR1 and CDR2: SGHTA, FQGNSA. Trimming pared 5 bases from V and 8 bases from J, leaving 18 bases between. The CDR3 contains 14 residues. This CDR3 is CASSPKGAPAEAFF. The CDR3 nucleotides read TGTGCCAGCAGCCCGAAAGGGGCCCCCGCCGAAGCTTTCTTT.

V is TRBV9 and J is TRBJ2-3; D unresolved. Trimming shortened V by 2 bases and J by 0 bases, and 22 bases separated the two germline ends. Germline CDR1 SGDLS, CDR2 YYNGEE. The CDR3 is 19 amino acids. The CDR3 spells CASSVLPTLPQASTDTQYF. CDR3 nucleotides: TGTGCCAGCAGCGTTTTACCAACGCTTCCCCAGGCTAGCACAGATACGCAGTATTTT.

The chain combines TRBV5-6 with TRBJ1-2; maybe TRBD1 (5 bases). Trimming pared 4 bases from V and 6 bases from J, leaving 10 bases between. Looked up from germline, CDR1 is SGHDT and CDR2 is YYEEEE. This CDR3 is built from 12 residues. The CDR3 nucleotides read TGTGCCAGCAGCCGACGACAGCATGGCTACACCTTC. Amino acids: CASSRRQHGYTF.

The chain employs TRBV3-1 (or the pseudogene TRBV3-2) and TRBJ2-7; weak D call: TRBD2 (6 bases). The CDR3 consists of 12 residues. V shed 0 bases and J shed 7 bases, with 7 bases lying between them. The germline V gene has CDR1 LGHDT and CDR2 YNNKEL (reference sequence). In DNA form, the CDR3 reads TGTGCCAGCAGCCAAGAGGGGGGAGAGCAGTACTTC. Translated: CASSQEGGEQYF.

The gene calls are TRBV7-9 and TRBJ1-2; 7 nucleotides match TRBD1. V was clipped by 3 bases and J by 7 bases; unmatched bases: 8. Per the germline V gene, CDR1 is SEHNR and CDR2 is FQNEAQ (reference sequence). The CDR3 runs to 14 residues. CDR3 amino acids: CASSLATGNTGYTF. CDR3 nucleotide sequence: TGTGCCAGCAGCTTGGCGACAGGGAATACTGGCTACACCTTC.

This sequence joins TRBV3-1 (or the pseudogene TRBV3-2) and TRBJ1-6; TRBD1 matches 8 bases. The germline gives CDR1 LGHDT, CDR2 YNNKEL (reference sequence). After removal of 4 bases from V and 7 bases from J, the junction contained 6 bases not matched to a gene. The CDR3 runs to 15 residues. Written as DNA, the CDR3 is TGTGCCAGCAGCCCCTTTGGACAGGGAAATTCACCCCTCCACTTT. This encodes CASSPFGQGNSPLHF.

This clone was detected a few times. The rearrangement links TRBV14 to TRBJ1-5; the D gene is possibly TRBD1 (6 bases). Between the trimmed V and J ends, which lost 4 bases and 0 bases, there was a span of 13 bases. The CDR3 sequence is 16 residues long. Germline loops: CDR1 SGHDN, CDR2 FVKESK. The CDR3 DNA reads TGTGCCAGCAGCCTAACTTGGGACATTAGCAATCAGCCCCAGCATTTT. Translation: CASSLTWDISNQPQHF.

The rearrangement joins TRBV6-2 or TRBV6-3 to TRBJ2-7, with 8 bases lining up with TRBD1. The CDR3 consists of 14 residues. Germline V CDR1 and CDR2: MNHEY, SVGEGT. Unmatched junction bases numbered 10, after V lost 6 bases and J lost 6 bases. The CDR3 protein is CASRPTTGVGEQYF. Here the CDR3 DNA reads TGTGCCAGCAGGCCTACGACAGGGGTGGGCGAGCAGTACTTC.

This clone came up a few times. As DNA, the CDR3 is TGCGCCAGCAGCTTGGGAGGGAGTAGGACTGGAAACACCATATATTTT. Its protein product is CASSLGGSRTGNTIYF. The chain uses TRBV5-1 and TRBJ1-3, with no clear D. The germline V gene encodes CDR1 SGHRS and CDR2 YFSETQ. Trimming cost V 0 bases and J 2 bases, with 12 bases left between them. The CDR3 loop spans 16 amino acids.

The chain recombines TRBV10-1 with TRBJ2-5, with D perhaps matching TRBD2 (7 bases). Trimming took 3 bases from V and 4 from J, leaving 9 bases between them. Germline assignment: CDR1 WNHNN and CDR2 SYGVQD (reference sequence). The length of the CDR3 is 13 residues. The CDR3 spells CASSDGGAETQYF. CDR3 DNA: TGCGCCAGCAGTGATGGGGGGGCAGAGACCCAGTACTTC.

The V call is TRBV27, the J call TRBJ1-5; 10 nucleotides line up with TRBD1. J lost 4 bases, V lost 7 bases, and 16 bases had no gene match. The CDR3 loop spans 18 amino acids. Germline lookup yields CDR1 MNHEY and CDR2 SMNVEV (reference sequence). The CDR3 DNA reads as TGTGCCAGCAAATCCCTCCTGGGACAGGGGATTAAAAATCAGCCCCAGCATTTT. Residues: CASKSLLGQGIKNQPQHF.

In DNA, the CDR3 is TGTGCCAGCTCACGGGGACAGACTCATGGGCAAGACAATGAGCAGTTCTTC. Translation: CASSRGQTHGQDNEQFF. This rearrangement joins TRBV18 to TRBJ2-1; 7 bases align to TRBD1. V shed 4 bases and J 5 bases; nucleotides not matched to a gene: 14. Per the germline V gene, CDR1 is KGHSH and CDR2 is LQKENI. This CDR3 contains 17 residues.

V is TRBV6-5 and J is TRBJ2-3; 7 bases are a match to TRBD1. Germline-derived CDR1 and CDR2 are MNHEY and SVGAGI. This CDR3 comprises 15 residues. J gave up 4 bases and V 7 bases, and 11 bases lay outside the gene matches. The CDR3 DNA is TGTGCCAGCAACAGACAGGGATTCAGTGCAGATACGCAGTATTTT. Translated: CASNRQGFSADTQYF.

The chain has TRBV2 and TRBJ1-4; no definite D call. Germline V lookup: CDR1 SNHLY, CDR2 FYNNEI. V lost 0 bases and J lost 4, with 15 bases in between. This CDR3 contains 17 residues. The CDR3 loop is CASSEAWSFRGNEKLFF. The CDR3 DNA is TGTGCCAGCAGTGAAGCTTGGTCCTTCCGGGGTAATGAAAAACTGTTTTTT.

J is TRBJ2-5 and V is TRBV27; D remains unclear. Germline CDR1 MNHEY, CDR2 SMNVEV (reference sequence). The CDR3 is 15 residues long. The V and J ends lost 6 bases and 5 bases respectively, with 19 bases between them. CDR3 sequence reads: CASRPGDFLSETQYF. CDR3 sequence (DNA): TGTGCCAGCAGACCCGGAGATTTCTTATCCGAGACCCAGTACTTC.

This clone is a singleton in its sample. Other DNA sequences of this sample code for an identical CDR3. The rearrangement links TRBV7-2 to TRBJ1-2; D is perhaps TRBD1 (6 bases). Germline V gene lookup returns CDR1 SGHTA and CDR2 FQGNSA. This CDR3 has 12 residues. Trimming stripped 5 bases from V and 4 bases from J, with 8 bases between. The CDR3 protein is CASSPTGYGYTF. The CDR3 region has the DNA TGTGCCAGCAGCCCGACAGGCTATGGCTACACCTTC.

V is TRBV6-5 and J is TRBJ2-1; 7 bases match TRBD2. Germline lookup yields CDR1 MNHEY and CDR2 SVGAGI. This CDR3 is built from 14 residues. V shed 2 bases and J 3 bases; nucleotides not matched to a gene: 1. Here the CDR3 reads CASSYGEGYNEQFF. CDR3 nucleotides: TGTGCCAGCAGTTACGGGGAGGGCTACAATGAGCAGTTCTTC.

The rearrangement uses TRBV28 and TRBJ1-3, with D tentatively TRBD1 (5 bases). CDR1 is MDHEN, CDR2 SYDVKM, per germline. The V end was cut by 4 bases, the J end by 0 bases, with 7 bases between. The CDR3 has 14 residues. CDR3 protein: CASSSTDSGNTIYF. CDR3 sequence (DNA): TGTGCCAGCAGTTCGACAGACTCTGGAAACACCATATATTTT.

The gene calls are TRBV6-6 and TRBJ1-2; the D is unclear. Trimming removed 7 bases from V and 2 bases from J, with 11 bases in between. The V gene's germline CDR1 is MNHNY and CDR2 SVGAGI (reference sequence). The CDR3 has 13 amino acids. The CDR3 DNA is TGTGCCAGCACGGAGACTGGGAACTATGGCTACACCTTC. Translated: CASTETGNYGYTF.

The table lists this clone with a few counts. The rearrangement uses TRBV6-2 or TRBV6-3 and TRBJ2-2; 7 nucleotides match TRBD1. This CDR3 is 14 amino acids long. The V segment lost 5 bases and the J segment 5 bases; nucleotides outside the gene matches: 5. The V gene's germline CDR1 is MNHEY and CDR2 SVGEGT. The CDR3 DNA is TGTGCCAGCAGTCCGGGACAGCTAACCGGGGAGCTGTTTTTT. Its translation: CASSPGQLTGELFF.

The gene calls are TRBV6-6 and TRBJ1-2, with 9 bases fitting TRBD1. The CDR3 runs to 14 residues. Germline CDR1 is MNHNY and CDR2 is SVGAGI (reference sequence). V shed 7 bases, J shed 3 bases, and the junction held 6 bases outside the gene matches. Here the CDR3 reads CASIKRQGDYGYTF. The CDR3 DNA is TGTGCCAGCATTAAGAGACAGGGGGACTATGGCTACACCTTC.

The gene calls are TRBV7-2 and TRBJ1-1; a possible D gene is TRBD1 (5 bases). The CDR3 covers 14 residues. V lost 2 bases and J lost 4, with 11 bases in between. Germline values: CDR1 SGHTA, CDR2 FQGNSA. CDR3 nucleotide sequence: TGTGCCAGCAGCTTAAAGGGGTTGAGCACTGAAGCTTTCTTT. Translating gives CASSLKGLSTEAFF.